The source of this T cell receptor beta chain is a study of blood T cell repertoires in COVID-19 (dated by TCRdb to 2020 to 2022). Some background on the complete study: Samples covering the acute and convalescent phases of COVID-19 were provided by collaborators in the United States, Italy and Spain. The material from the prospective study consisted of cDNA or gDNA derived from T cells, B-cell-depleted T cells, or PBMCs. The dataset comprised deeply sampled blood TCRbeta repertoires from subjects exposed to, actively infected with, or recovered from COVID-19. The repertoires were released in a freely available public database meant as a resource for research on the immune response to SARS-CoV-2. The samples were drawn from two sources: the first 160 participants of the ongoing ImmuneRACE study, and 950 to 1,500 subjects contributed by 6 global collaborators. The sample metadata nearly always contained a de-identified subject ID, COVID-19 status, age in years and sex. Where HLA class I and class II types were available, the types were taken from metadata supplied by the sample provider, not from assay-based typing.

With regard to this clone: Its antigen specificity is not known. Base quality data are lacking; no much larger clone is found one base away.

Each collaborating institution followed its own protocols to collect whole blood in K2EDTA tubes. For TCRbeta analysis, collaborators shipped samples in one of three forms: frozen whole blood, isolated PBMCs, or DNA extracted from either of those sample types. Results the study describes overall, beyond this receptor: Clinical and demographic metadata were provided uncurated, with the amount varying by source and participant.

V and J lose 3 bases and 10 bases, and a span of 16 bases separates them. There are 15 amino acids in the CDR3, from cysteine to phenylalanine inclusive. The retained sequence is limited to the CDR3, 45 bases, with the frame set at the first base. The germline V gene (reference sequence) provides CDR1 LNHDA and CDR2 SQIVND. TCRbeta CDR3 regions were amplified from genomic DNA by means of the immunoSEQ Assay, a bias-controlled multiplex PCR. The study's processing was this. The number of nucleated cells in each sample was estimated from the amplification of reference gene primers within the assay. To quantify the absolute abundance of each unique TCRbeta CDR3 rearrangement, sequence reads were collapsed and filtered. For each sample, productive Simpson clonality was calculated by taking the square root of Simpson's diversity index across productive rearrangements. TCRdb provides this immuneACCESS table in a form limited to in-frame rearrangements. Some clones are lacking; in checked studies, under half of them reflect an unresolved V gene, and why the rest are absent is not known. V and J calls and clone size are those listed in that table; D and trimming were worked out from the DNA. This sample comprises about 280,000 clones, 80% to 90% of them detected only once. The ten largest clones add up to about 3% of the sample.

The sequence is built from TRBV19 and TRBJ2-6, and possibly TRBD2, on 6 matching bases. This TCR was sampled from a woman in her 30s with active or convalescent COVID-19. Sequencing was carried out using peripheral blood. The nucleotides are TGTGCCAGTAGTATGGCGGGGAGATGGGAAAACGTCCTGACTTTC. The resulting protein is CASSMAGRWENVLTF.